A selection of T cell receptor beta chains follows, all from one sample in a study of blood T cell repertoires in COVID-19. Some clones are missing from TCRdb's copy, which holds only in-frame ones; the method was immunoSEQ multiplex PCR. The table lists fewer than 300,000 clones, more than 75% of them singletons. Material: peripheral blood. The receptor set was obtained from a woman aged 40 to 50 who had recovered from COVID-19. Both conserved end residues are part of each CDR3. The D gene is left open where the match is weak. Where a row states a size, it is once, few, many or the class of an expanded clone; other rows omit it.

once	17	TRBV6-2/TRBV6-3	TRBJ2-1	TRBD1	CASSSLRTGAVGNEQFF	TGTGCCAGCAGCTCCCTCCGGACAGGGGCGGTGGGCAATGAGCAGTTCTTC
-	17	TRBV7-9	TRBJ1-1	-	CASSFPPYGRRNTEAFF	TGTGCCAGCAGCTTTCCCCCGTATGGTCGGAGGAACACTGAAGCTTTCTTT
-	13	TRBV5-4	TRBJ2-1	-	CASSTSGGNEQFF	TGTGCCAGCAGCACCTCCGGGGGCAATGAGCAGTTCTTC
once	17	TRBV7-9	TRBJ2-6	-	CASSLGVQYSGANVLTF	TGTGCCAGCAGCTTAGGGGTACAGTACTCTGGGGCCAACGTCCTGACTTTC
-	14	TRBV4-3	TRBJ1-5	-	CASSQGGRSQPQHF	TGCGCCAGCAGCCAAGGGGGCAGGAGCCAGCCCCAGCATTTT
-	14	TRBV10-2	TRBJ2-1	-	CASSTGSGYNEQFF	TGCGCCAGCAGCACCGGTAGCGGTTACAATGAGCAGTTCTTC
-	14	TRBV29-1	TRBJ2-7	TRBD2	CSGGGAGGPYEQYF	TGCAGCGGGGGTGGGGCGGGAGGACCCTACGAGCAGTACTTC
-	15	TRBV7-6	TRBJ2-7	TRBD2	CASSLGGTRAYEQYF	TGTGCCAGCAGCTTAGGAGGGACTAGGGCCTACGAGCAGTACTTC
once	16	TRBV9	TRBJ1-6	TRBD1	CASSPEPGQGNSPLHF	TGTGCCAGCAGCCCCGAGCCGGGACAGGGCAATTCACCCCTCCACTTT
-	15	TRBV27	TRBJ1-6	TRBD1	CASSLGTGGRSPLHF	TGTGCCAGCAGTTTAGGAACAGGGGGACGGTCACCCCTCCACTTT
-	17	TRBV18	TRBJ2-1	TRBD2	CASSLQVAGASYNEQFF	TGTGCCAGCTCACTCCAGGTGGCGGGAGCGTCCTACAATGAGCAGTTCTTC
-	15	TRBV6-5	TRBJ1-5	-	CASIGQAYSNQPQHF	TGTGCCAGCATTGGGCAGGCCTATAGCAATCAGCCCCAGCATTTT
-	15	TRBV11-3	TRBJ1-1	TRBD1	CASSLSGQGLTEAFF	TGTGCCAGCAGCTTATCGGGACAGGGTCTCACTGAAGCTTTCTTT
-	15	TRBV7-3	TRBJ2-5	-	CASSLDPGPQETQYF	TGTGCCAGCAGCTTAGACCCTGGGCCCCAAGAGACCCAGTACTTC
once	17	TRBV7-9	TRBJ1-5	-	CASTQDAGGGGNQPQHF	TGTGCCAGCACTCAAGACGCCGGGGGAGGGGGCAATCAGCCCCAGCATTTT
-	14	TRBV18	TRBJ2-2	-	CASSPDRNTGELFF	TGTGCCAGCTCACCGGACAGGAACACCGGGGAGCTGTTTTTT
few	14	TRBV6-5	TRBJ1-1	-	CASSYSWPNTEAFF	TGTGCCAGCAGTTACTCGTGGCCGAACACTGAAGCTTTCTTT
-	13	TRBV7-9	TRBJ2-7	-	CASSEPGSYEQYF	TGTGCCAGCAGCGAACCGGGATCCTACGAGCAGTACTTC
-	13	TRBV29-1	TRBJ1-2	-	CSTAGGADYGYTF	TGCAGCACAGCGGGGGGCGCTGACTATGGCTACACCTTC
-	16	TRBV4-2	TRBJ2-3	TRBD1	CASSQDLGQATDTQYF	TGTGCCAGCAGCCAAGATCTTGGACAGGCCACAGATACGCAGTATTTT
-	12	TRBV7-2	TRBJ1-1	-	CASSGGVTEAFF	TGTGCCAGCAGCGGAGGGGTGACTGAAGCTTTCTTT
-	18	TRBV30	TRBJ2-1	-	CAWSVPNLAERSYNEQFF	TGTGCCTGGAGTGTACCCAACCTTGCGGAGCGCTCCTACAATGAGCAGTTCTTC
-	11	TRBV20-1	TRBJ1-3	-	CSARAPNTIYF	TGCAGTGCTAGGGCCCCCAACACCATATATTTT
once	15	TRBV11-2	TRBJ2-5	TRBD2	CASSSGTSGGETQYF	TGTGCCAGCAGCTCCGGGACTAGCGGTGGAGAGACCCAGTACTTC
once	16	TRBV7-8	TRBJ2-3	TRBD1	CASRPWGTGDTDTQYF	TGTGCCAGCAGACCCTGGGGGACAGGGGACACAGATACGCAGTATTTT